This is a list of T cell receptor beta chains from one sample in a study of CD8 T cells in ankylosing spondylitis. From the 5' RACE reads, TCRdb called clonotypes with MiXCR, one entry per CDR3 protein. The top ten hold around 3.6% of the sample, which has approximately 520,000 distinct CDR3 sequences, roughly 5.3% seen once. Material for sequencing was blood, either unsorted or a sorted T cell fraction (not recorded which). All receptors derive from a male donor with ankylosing spondylitis. Both conserved end residues are part of each CDR3. The D gene is left open where the match is weak. Clone size is not always given. Where it is, it says once, few, many or a class for expanded clones.

TRBV6-5	TRBJ2-2	NA	many	CASSYGPELSTGELFF	TGTGCCAGCAGTTACGGGCCGGAATTATCCACCGGGGAGCTGTTTTTT
TRBV5-1	TRBJ2-1	TRBD2	NA	CASSFLAGASYNEQFF	TGCGCCAGCAGCTTTTTAGCGGGGGCGTCCTACAATGAGCAGTTCTTC
TRBV9	TRBJ2-3	NA	many	CASSVGNTDTQYF	TGTGCCAGCAGCGTTGGAAACACAGATACGCAGTATTTT
TRBV12-3/TRBV12-4	TRBJ2-1	NA	many	CASSLPGGGGNEQFF	TGTGCCAGCAGTTTACCCGGCGGGGGCGGGAATGAGCAGTTCTTC
TRBV24-1	TRBJ2-1	TRBD2	many	CATSDPRGSGRSEQFF	TGTGCCACCAGTGATCCCCGTGGTAGCGGGAGATCCGAGCAGTTCTTC
TRBV7-2	TRBJ1-2	NA	many	CASSYEGFYGYTF	TGTGCCAGCAGCTACGAGGGGTTCTATGGCTACACCTTC
TRBV5-1	TRBJ2-7	NA	many	CASSLGSVDTYEQYF	TGCGCCAGCAGCTTAGGCTCAGTCGATACCTACGAGCAGTACTTC
TRBV20-1	TRBJ2-1	NA	many	CRAIGGDPHSYNEQFF	TGCAGGGCCATCGGGGGCGATCCACACTCCTACAATGAGCAGTTCTTC
TRBV5-5	TRBJ1-5	NA	many	CASSLSGGFNQPQHF	TGTGCCAGCAGCTTGTCGGGAGGGTTCAATCAGCCCCAGCATTTT
TRBV20-1	TRBJ2-3	NA	many	CSARDKDHYTDTQYF	TGCAGTGCTAGAGATAAAGATCACTACACAGATACGCAGTATTTT
TRBV20-1	TRBJ2-2	TRBD2	many	CSASPGTRENTGELFF	TGCAGTGCTAGCCCGGGGACTAGAGAGAACACCGGGGAGCTGTTTTTT
TRBV20-1	TRBJ1-5	NA	many	CSAAGHSNQPQHF	TGCAGTGCTGCGGGACACAGCAATCAGCCCCAGCATTTT
TRBV6-2/TRBV6-3	TRBJ2-7	TRBD1	NA	CASRSDRGPYEQYF	TGTGCCAGCAGGTCGGACAGGGGCCCCTACGAGCAGTACTTC
TRBV5-6	TRBJ1-6	NA	many	CASSLPAGYNSPLHF	TGTGCCAGCAGCTTGCCGGCCGGGTATAATTCACCCCTCCACTTT
TRBV5-1	TRBJ1-2	TRBD1	many	CASSPLRGVSGYTF	TGCGCCAGCAGCCCCCTCAGGGGGGTTTCTGGCTACACCTTC
TRBV7-8	TRBJ2-7	TRBD1	many	CASSWGQFYEQYF	TGTGCCAGCAGCTGGGGACAGTTCTACGAGCAGTACTTC
TRBV24-1	TRBJ2-5	TRBD1	many	CATSPTGAEETQYF	TGTGCCACCAGTCCGACAGGGGCCGAGGAGACCCAGTACTTC
TRBV24-1	TRBJ2-5	NA	many	CATSTNRATKETQYF	TGTGCCACCAGCACTAACCGGGCTACTAAAGAGACCCAGTACTTC
TRBV3-1	TRBJ2-7	NA	NA	CASTRTGLEQYF	TGTGCCAGCACCCGGACGGGTCTCGAGCAGTACTTC
TRBV2	TRBJ2-6	NA	few	CASSGVAGANVLTF	TGTGCCAGCAGTGGGGTAGCCGGGGCCAACGTCCTGACTTTC